The 8 T cell receptor beta chains presented below share a single source sample, sequenced in a study of T cell changes during pregnancy in multiple sclerosis. Data came from immunoSEQ multiplex PCR; TCRdb stores just in-frame clones and leaves some out. Here the sample spans about 74,000 clones, less than 90% being singletons. The sample was peripheral blood, taken before pregnancy. The receptors derive from a female donor with multiple sclerosis, enrolled in a pregnancy study.

There are a few counts of this clone. The chain uses TRBV6-4 and TRBJ2-2; tentatively, D is TRBD2 (6 bases). CDR1 MRHNA and CDR2 SNTAGT come from the germline V gene. Trimming removed 6 bases from V and 8 bases from J, with 16 bases in between. The CDR3 extends over 14 amino acids. For the CDR3, the DNA is TGTGCCAGCAGCAGGGACTCGTCGTCGGGGGAGCTGTTTTTT. As protein: CASSRDSSSGELFF.

J is TRBJ2-1 and V is TRBV10-1; possibly TRBD2 for D (5 bases). The germline V gene encodes CDR1 WNHNN and CDR2 SYGVQD (reference sequence). This CDR3 is built from 12 residues. V lost 5 bases and J lost 8, with 10 bases in between. In DNA form, the CDR3 reads TGCGCCAGCAGTACTAGGCCCCATGAGCAGTTCTTC. Its protein product is CASSTRPHEQFF.

The chain recombines TRBV6-1 with TRBJ2-7; a possible D gene is TRBD2 (6 bases). The CDR3 sequence is 13 residues long. Germline V gives CDR1 MNHNS, CDR2 SASEGT. Trimming took off 3 bases at V and 2 bases at J, with 8 bases between the two ends. CDR3 DNA: TGTGCCAGCAGTGACGGACTAACCTACGAGCAGTACTTC. Residues: CASSDGLTYEQYF.

This clone was counted a few times. V is TRBV7-9 and J is TRBJ1-5; D ambiguous. The germline V gene encodes CDR1 SEHNR and CDR2 FQNEAQ (reference sequence). CDR3 length: 15 amino acids. The V end was cut by 1 base, the J end by 0 bases, with 7 bases between. Here the CDR3 DNA reads TGTGCCAGCAGCTTAGGCGGATATAGCAATCAGCCCCAGCATTTT. This codes for CASSLGGYSNQPQHF.

The V and J genes are TRBV5-1 and TRBJ2-2; 12 bases fit TRBD2. The ends lost 0 bases at V and 6 bases at J; junction bases unmatched: 6. Looked up from germline, CDR1 is SGHRS and CDR2 is YFSETQ. The CDR3 is 17 residues long. The CDR3 reads CASSLGLAGEGAGELFF. CDR3 sequence (DNA): TGCGCCAGCAGCTTGGGACTAGCGGGAGAGGGTGCCGGGGAGCTGTTTTTT.

V usage is TRBV7-8 and J usage is TRBJ1-3; 7 bases are shared with TRBD1. The CDR3 has 16 residues. The germline CDR1 and CDR2 sequences are SGHVS and FQNEAQ. V gave up 5 bases and J gave up 0 bases; unmatched junction bases: 7. CDR3 nucleotides: TGTGCCAGCAGCCTGACAGGGAATCCCTCTGGAAACACCATATATTTT. Encoded protein: CASSLTGNPSGNTIYF.

V and J are TRBV4-1 and TRBJ1-1, with TRBD1 matching over 8 bases. CDR1 and CDR2 from the germline V gene are MGHRA and YSYEKL. Trimming cost V 0 bases and J 0 bases; bases outside gene matches: 12. The CDR3 consists of 19 residues. Written as DNA, the CDR3 is TGCGCCAGCAGCCAAGAACCCGGACAGGGACCCTTTATGAACACTGAAGCTTTCTTT. Protein: CASSQEPGQGPFMNTEAFF.

V gene TRBV11-2 combines with J gene TRBJ2-5; 9 bases map to TRBD2. Germline CDR1 SGHAT, CDR2 FQNNGV. The CDR3 length is 18 residues. V lost 1 base to trimming and J lost 5 bases; unmatched junction nucleotides: 14. CDR3 region: CASSLAHPGAGGRETQYF. The CDR3 coding sequence is TGTGCCAGCAGCTTAGCCCACCCAGGGGCGGGGGGGCGGGAGACCCAGTACTTC. The full variable domain, with the rest looked up from reference TRBV11-2 and TRBJ2-5, is EAGVAQSPRYKIIEKRQSVAFWCNPISGHATLYWYQQILGQGPKLLIQFQNNGVVDDSQLPKDRFSAERLKGVDSTLKIQPAKLEDSAVYLCASSLAHPGAGGRETQYFGPGTRLLVL.